Included here is one T cell receptor beta chain sequence, with context. The antigen remains unidentified. This specimen belongs to a study of HIV-infected children after antiretroviral therapy interruption. Study in general: Children were on planned treatment interruption or continuous treatment. General study findings and limits: Naive CD4+ CDR3 sharing between time points fell after interruption began.

RNA-based 3' RACE libraries used unique molecular identifiers. From the 3' RACE reads, TCRdb called clonotypes with MiXCR, one entry per CDR3 protein. The sample yields about 40,000 distinct CDR3 sequences, about 7% seen once. The treatment denotes: PENTA 11 planned treatment interruption arm or continuous ART arm. Only samples with at least 5 million viable PBMCs qualified. The germline V gene encodes CDR1 KGHDR and CDR2 SFDVKD. The V end was cut by 6 bases, the J end by 1 base, with 11 bases between. The length of the CDR3 is 14 residues. This sequence originates from a pool of human donors with HIV. The chain has TRBV24-1 and TRBJ1-1; D unresolved. The input for sequencing was CD45RA+ CD4+ T cells from PBMCs, pooled from several time points, taken from a donor given antiretroviral therapy, either interrupted or continuous. Subset given: naive CD4+ CD45RA+ CD45RO- T cells. The CDR3 is CATSRENGNTEAFF. The CDR3 nucleotides are TGTGCCACCAGTCGGGAGAATGGGAACACTGAAGCTTTCTTT.